The next 30 T cell receptor beta chains were all read from a single sample in a study of shared clonotypes between healthy human individuals. Assay used: immunoSEQ multiplex PCR; TCRdb lists only in-frame clones, some missing. The sample lists about 2.2 million clones, over 85% occurring once. Naive CD8 cells comprised CD45RO-negative, CCR7-positively selected cells, excluding terminally differentiated effector memory CD45RA+ cells. The specimen was naive CD8+ T cells from PBMCs. The receptors come from a man between 18 and 35 years old in good health. Some clones in this sample may be carry-over from other donors' samples.

This clone was recorded once. The chain carries TRBV2 and TRBJ2-1; a weak D match, TRBD1 (5 bases). The CDR3 has 16 residues. V lost 2 bases, J lost 0 bases, and 11 bases lay in between. CDR1 is SNHLY, CDR2 FYNNEI, per germline. CDR3 sequence (DNA): TGTGCCAGCAGTGAACAACAGGCGAGCTCCTACAATGAGCAGTTCTTC. It is translated as CASSEQQASSYNEQFF.

A note on this clone: The same CDR3 arises from other DNA sequences in this sample as well. CDR3 region: CASSQEGRSSYNEQFF. The CDR3 nucleotides are TGCGCCAGCAGCCAAGAAGGTCGAAGCTCCTACAATGAGCAGTTCTTC. The chain joins TRBV4-3 to TRBJ2-1; D is undetermined. The germline V gene has CDR1 LGHNA and CDR2 YSLEER. This CDR3 is 16 amino acids long. The V end lost 0 bases, the J end lost 0 bases, and 9 bases lay between the germline ends.

This chain connects TRBV6-5 to TRBJ2-3, with D perhaps matching TRBD2 (5 bases). In germline, CDR1 is MNHEY, CDR2 SVGAGI. Trimming stripped 4 bases from V and 1 base from J, with 12 bases between. This CDR3 comprises 15 residues. The CDR3 region has the DNA TGTGCCAGCAGTTCCCCGGGATTCCGCACAGATACGCAGTATTTT. This translates into CASSSPGFRTDTQYF.

V is TRBV15 and J is TRBJ1-2, with 8 bases matching TRBD1. The germline V gene encodes CDR1 LNHNV and CDR2 YYDKDF (reference sequence). The CDR3 is 15 amino acids. After removal of 6 bases from V and 8 bases from J, the junction contained 14 bases not matched to a gene. CDR3 sequence reads: CATRRTGSDWGGYTF. The CDR3 nucleotides are TGTGCCACCAGGCGGACAGGGTCGGATTGGGGAGGCTACACCTTC.

Details on this clone: Additional DNA sequences in this sample encode the identical CDR3. V gene TRBV9 combines with J gene TRBJ1-1; D is undetermined. Trimming shortened V by 3 bases and J by 5 bases, and 5 bases separated the two germline ends. The CDR3 spans 11 residues. The germline CDR1 and CDR2 sequences are SGDLS and YYNGEE. CDR3 in DNA: TGTGCCAGCAGCGGGGGTACTGAAGCTTTCTTT. Residues: CASSGGTEAFF.

The chain couples TRBV10-3 to TRBJ2-7; D perhaps matches TRBD1 (5 bases). Trimming stripped 2 bases from V and 6 bases from J, with 5 bases between. Germline V lookup: CDR1 ENHRY, CDR2 SYGVKD. CDR3 size: 11 residues. CDR3 in amino acids: CAISEGAEQYF. The CDR3 DNA reads as TGTGCCATCAGTGAGGGGGCCGAGCAGTACTTC.

The chain employs TRBV19 and TRBJ2-3; D might be TRBD2 (6 bases). The V end was cut by 4 bases, the J end by 0 bases, with 11 bases between. CDR1 and CDR2 (germline): LNHDA, SQIVND (reference sequence). CDR3 size: 15 residues. The CDR3 sequence: CASSRWEASTDTQYF. The CDR3 nucleotides read TGTGCCAGTAGTAGGTGGGAGGCAAGCACAGATACGCAGTATTTT.

Concerning this clone itself: Sequence at one end of the junction differs from germline and may be a read error. V is TRBV29-1 and J is TRBJ2-7, with 7 bases fitting TRBD1. The CDR3 sequence is 14 residues long. Germline CDR1 is SQVTM and CDR2 is ANQGSEA. The CDR3 here is CSVEGGRDSYEQYF. The DNA for the CDR3 is TGCAGCGTCGAAGGGGGCAGGGACTCCTACGAGCAGTACTTC.

This chain links TRBV15 with TRBJ2-7, with 7 bases identical to TRBD2. The CDR3 is 15 residues long. Per germline, CDR1 LNHNV and CDR2 YYDKDF (reference sequence). V was clipped by 3 bases and J by 0 bases; unmatched bases: 5. This CDR3 is CATSRSAGSSYEQYF. CDR3 nucleotides: TGTGCCACCAGCAGGTCAGCGGGGAGCTCCTACGAGCAGTACTTC.

The chain is built from TRBV19 and TRBJ1-1; possibly TRBD1 for D (5 bases). Per germline, CDR1 LNHDA and CDR2 SQIVND (reference sequence). CDR3 size: 15 residues. Deletions cut 3 bases from V and 0 bases from J, with 11 bases between. For the CDR3, the DNA is TGTGCCAGTAGTATCGTTGACAGAATGAACACTGAAGCTTTCTTT. It is translated as CASSIVDRMNTEAFF.

V is TRBV29-1 and J is TRBJ2-2, with D perhaps matching TRBD1 (6 bases). The CDR3 covers 15 residues. Germline CDR1 is SQVTM and CDR2 is ANQGSEA. Trimming removed 1 base from V and 4 bases from J, with 13 bases in between. Written as DNA, the CDR3 is TGCAGCGTTGAAGTGGGGGACATTTCCACCGGGGAGCTGTTTTTT. It translates to CSVEVGDISTGELFF.

The sample holds one count of this clone. The chain links TRBV19 to TRBJ2-7; the D call may be TRBD1 or TRBD2 (6 bases each). This CDR3 contains 17 residues. Looked up from germline, CDR1 is LNHDA and CDR2 is SQIVND (reference sequence). V dropped 2 bases and J dropped 3 bases, with 20 bases sitting between them. The DNA for the CDR3 is TGTGCCAGTAGTATAAATGGAATGGGGGGCTACTACTACGAGCAGTACTTC. Protein product: CASSINGMGGYYYEQYF.

The rearrangement uses TRBV25-1 and TRBJ2-7, with a tentative D call TRBD1 (6 bases). The CDR3 has 14 amino acids. CDR1 is MGHDK, CDR2 SYGVNS, per germline. V lost 3 bases, J lost 5 bases, and 14 bases lay in between. The chain's CDR3 is CASSDGQDRHEQYF. In DNA, the CDR3 is TGTGCCAGCAGTGATGGTCAGGACAGACACGAGCAGTACTTC.

In its sample, this clone was seen once. V is TRBV6-6 and J is TRBJ1-1, with no clear D. The CDR3 loop spans 15 amino acids. The V end lost 2 bases, the J end lost 0 bases, and 10 bases lay between the germline ends. CDR1 is MNHNY, CDR2 SVGAGI, per germline (reference sequence). CDR3 in DNA: TGTGCCAGCAGTTACGACGAGGAAATGAACACTGAAGCTTTCTTT. It yields the protein CASSYDEEMNTEAFF.

The chain uses TRBV5-1 and TRBJ1-4, with D possibly TRBD1 on 5 matching bases. CDR1 and CDR2 from the germline V gene are SGHRS and YFSETQ. This CDR3 region has 15 residues. Trimming cost V 1 base and J 5 bases, with 12 bases left between them. The CDR3 loop reads CASSLIGTGNEKLFF. CDR3 nucleotide sequence: TGCGCCAGCAGCTTGATTGGGACGGGCAATGAAAAACTGTTTTTT.

The chain has TRBV4-1 and TRBJ1-1; 7 bases are a match to TRBD1. The CDR3 covers 15 residues. Germline CDR1 MGHRA, CDR2 YSYEKL. V was pared by 4 bases and J by 2 bases, with 7 bases of the junction left unmatched. CDR3 coding DNA: TGCGCCAGCAGCCTAGGGGACAGTATCAACACTGAAGCTTTCTTT. It codes for CASSLGDSINTEAFF.

In its sample, this clone was seen once. The V and J genes are TRBV4-3 and TRBJ1-1, with D hard to call. The CDR3 has 15 amino acids. Trimming removed 0 bases at V and 6 bases at J, with 14 bases between. CDR1 is LGHNA and CDR2 is YSLEER in the germline V gene. CDR3 residues: CASSQDTAVYAEAFF. The CDR3 DNA follows: TGCGCCAGCAGCCAAGATACGGCAGTTTACGCTGAAGCTTTCTTT.

This clone was observed once. The chain is built from TRBV14 and TRBJ1-5, with D maybe TRBD1 (5 bases). Germline assignment: CDR1 SGHDN and CDR2 FVKESK. Between the trimmed V and J ends, which lost 0 bases and 7 bases, there was a span of 13 bases. The CDR3 sequence is 15 residues long. Here the CDR3 reads CASSQDPGTEQPQHF. CDR3 nucleotides: TGTGCCAGCAGCCAAGATCCGGGGACGGAGCAGCCCCAGCATTTT.

V usage is TRBV4-1 and J usage is TRBJ1-1, with D uncertain. The CDR3 consists of 13 residues. V was clipped by 8 bases and J by 3 bases, with 13 bases between them. From germline, CDR1 is MGHRA and CDR2 YSYEKL. The CDR3 protein is CASRRREYTEAFF. CDR3 DNA sequence: TGCGCCAGCCGACGTCGGGAATACACTGAAGCTTTCTTT.

This clone was found a few times. The genes are TRBV29-1 and TRBJ1-1, with D possibly being TRBD1 (6 bases). Trimming took off 4 bases at V and 7 bases at J, with 13 bases between the two ends. Germline V gives CDR1 SQVTM, CDR2 ANQGSEA. The CDR3 is 12 residues long. The CDR3, as DNA: TGCAGCGTTGTTGGGTCCAGGGGTGAAGCTTTCTTT. As protein: CSVVGSRGEAFF. The variable domain in full, completed from reference TRBV29-1 and TRBJ1-1, reads SAVISQKPSRDICQRGTSLTIQCQVDSQVTMMFWYRQQPGQSLTLIATANQGSEATYESGFVIDKFPISRPNLTFSTLTVSNMSPEDSSIYLCSVVGSRGEAFFGQGTRLTVV.

V gene TRBV5-5 combines with J gene TRBJ2-3; perhaps TRBD1 as D (5 bases). The V gene lost 4 bases and the J gene lost 6 bases, with 15 bases spanning the gap. The germline V gene encodes CDR1 SGHKS and CDR2 YYEKEE (reference sequence). The CDR3 contains 14 residues. The CDR3 is CASSPVRGRDTQYF. The DNA for the CDR3 is TGTGCCAGCAGCCCGGTTAGGGGCCGGGATACGCAGTATTTT.

The gene calls are TRBV5-1 and TRBJ2-1; no clear D gene. The CDR3 totals 13 residues. Trimming took 0 bases from V and 6 from J, leaving 7 bases between them. The germline V gene encodes CDR1 SGHRS and CDR2 YFSETQ. CDR3 region: CASSLAPRNEQFF. The CDR3 nucleotides are TGCGCCAGCAGCTTGGCCCCCCGCAATGAGCAGTTCTTC.

The chain joins TRBV7-3 to TRBJ2-4, with D possibly being TRBD1 (8 bases). Germline V gene sequence: CDR1 SGHTA, CDR2 FQGTGA. V shed 5 bases and J shed 5 bases, with 16 bases lying between them. This CDR3 has 15 amino acids. The CDR3 coding sequence is TGTGCCAGCAGCCAAGACAGGGGAGGGGAAAACATTCAGTACTTC. Residues: CASSQDRGGENIQYF.

The chain recombines TRBV12-5 with TRBJ2-1, with TRBD2 matching over 7 bases. V shed 8 bases, J shed 4 bases, and the junction held 11 bases outside the gene matches. The length of the CDR3 is 15 residues. Germline V lookup: CDR1 LGHNT, CDR2 FRNRAP. In nucleotides, the CDR3 is TGTGCTAGTCAGAGTACAGCGGGAAGATACAATGAGCAGTTCTTC. Translated, it gives CASQSTAGRYNEQFF.

A note on this clone: This sample also contains other DNA sequences that code for the same CDR3. This sequence joins TRBV27 and TRBJ2-7; D perhaps matches TRBD1 (6 bases). Germline values: CDR1 MNHEY, CDR2 SMNVEV (reference sequence). The CDR3 consists of 13 residues. V was cut by 3 bases and J by 4 bases, with 10 bases left in between. The CDR3 DNA is TGTGCCAGCAGTTTCGGGACACGGTACGAGCAGTACTTC. It translates to CASSFGTRYEQYF.

This chain's CDR3 is CARSHGTGTYEQYF. For the CDR3, the DNA is TGTGCCAGAAGCCACGGGACAGGGACTTACGAGCAGTACTTC. The chain recombines TRBV5-3 with TRBJ2-7; 9 nucleotides agree with TRBD1. TRBV5-3 is an open reading frame, and its role is uncertain. Trimming cost V 4 bases and J 4 bases; bases outside gene matches: 6. CDR3 length: 14 amino acids.

The genes are TRBV6-1 and TRBJ1-2; 7 positions match TRBD1. CDR1 and CDR2 from the germline V gene are MNHNS and SASEGT. V lost 6 bases and J lost 5; bases outside the gene matches: 9. This CDR3 comprises 14 residues. In DNA form, the CDR3 reads TGTGCCAGCAGAGGGGACAGTGGAGGGTATGGCTACACCTTC. This translates into CASRGDSGGYGYTF.

Comment on this clone: The same CDR3 is also encoded by other DNA sequences in this sample. The genes are TRBV29-1 and TRBJ1-2, with TRBD1 matching 7 bases. V lost 3 bases to trimming and J lost 4 bases; unmatched junction nucleotides: 5. CDR3 length: 13 amino acids. Germline values: CDR1 SQVTM, CDR2 ANQGSEA. This CDR3 reads CSVEDRDSYGYTF. Written as DNA, the CDR3 is TGCAGCGTTGAGGACCGGGACAGCTATGGCTACACCTTC. The full variable domain, completed using reference TRBV29-1 and TRBJ1-2, is SAVISQKPSRDICQRGTSLTIQCQVDSQVTMMFWYRQQPGQSLTLIATANQGSEATYESGFVIDKFPISRPNLTFSTLTVSNMSPEDSSIYLCSVEDRDSYGYTFGSGTRLTVV.

The chain employs TRBV4-3 and TRBJ2-3, with a possible D match to TRBD2 (6 bases). Germline V CDR1 and CDR2: LGHNA, YSLEER. The V end lost 0 bases, the J end lost 2 bases, and 12 bases lay between the germline ends. The CDR3 has 16 residues. The CDR3 bases are TGCGCCAGCAGCCAAGAGTTAGGACTACTCACAGATACGCAGTATTTT. Amino acid sequence: CASSQELGLLTDTQYF.

This chain uses TRBV27 with TRBJ2-2; TRBD2 is a possible D gene (7 bases). CDR1 and CDR2 (germline): MNHEY, SMNVEV (reference sequence). The V and J ends lost 5 bases and 2 bases respectively, with 15 bases between them. The CDR3 is 16 residues long. CDR3 region: CASSPGRTANTGELFF. CDR3 nucleotide sequence: TGTGCCAGCAGTCCCGGGAGGACAGCAAACACCGGGGAGCTGTTTTTT.